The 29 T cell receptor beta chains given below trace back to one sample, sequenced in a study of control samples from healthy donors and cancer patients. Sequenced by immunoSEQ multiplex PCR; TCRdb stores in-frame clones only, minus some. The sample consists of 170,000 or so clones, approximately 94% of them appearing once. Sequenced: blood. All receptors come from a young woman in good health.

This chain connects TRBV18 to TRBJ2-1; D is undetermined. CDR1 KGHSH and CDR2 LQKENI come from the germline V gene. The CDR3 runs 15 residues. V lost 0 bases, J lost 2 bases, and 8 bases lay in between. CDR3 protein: CASSPPSGAYNEQFF. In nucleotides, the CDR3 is TGTGCCAGCTCACCACCGAGTGGCGCCTACAATGAGCAGTTCTTC. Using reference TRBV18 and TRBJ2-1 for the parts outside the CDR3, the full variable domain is NAGVMQNPRHLVRRRGQEARLRCSPMKGHSHVYWYRQLPEEGLKFMVYLQKENIIDESGMPKERFSAEFPKEGPSILRIQQVVRGDSAAYFCASSPPSGAYNEQFFGPGTRLTVL.

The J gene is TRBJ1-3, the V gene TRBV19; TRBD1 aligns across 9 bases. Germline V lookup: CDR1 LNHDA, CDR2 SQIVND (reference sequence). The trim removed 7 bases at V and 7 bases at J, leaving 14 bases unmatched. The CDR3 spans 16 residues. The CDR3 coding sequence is TGTGCCAGTATTACCCCGCCGGGACAGGGTAGGAACACCATATATTTT. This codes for CASITPPGQGRNTIYF.

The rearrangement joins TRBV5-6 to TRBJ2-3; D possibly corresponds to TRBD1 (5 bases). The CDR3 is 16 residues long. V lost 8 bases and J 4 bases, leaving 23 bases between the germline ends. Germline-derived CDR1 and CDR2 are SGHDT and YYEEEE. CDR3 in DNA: TGTGCCAGGCTCTTTCGGTCTTTAGGGGCTCCAGATACGCAGTATTTT. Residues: CARLFRSLGAPDTQYF.

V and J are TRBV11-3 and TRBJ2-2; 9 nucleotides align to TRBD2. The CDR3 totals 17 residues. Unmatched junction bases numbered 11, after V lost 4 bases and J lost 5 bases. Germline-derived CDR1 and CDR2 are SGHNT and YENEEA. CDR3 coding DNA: TGTGCCAGCAGCTCCCTCCCGGGCGGGGGGGCAACCGGGGAGCTGTTTTTT. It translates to CASSSLPGGGATGELFF.

CDR3 region: CASSLYQGGSEAFF. DNA for the CDR3: TGTGCCAGCAGCTTGTACCAGGGGGGGAGTGAAGCTTTCTTT. The chain couples TRBV7-2 to TRBJ1-1; 7 nucleotides match TRBD1. The CDR3 sequence is 14 residues long. V lost 3 bases to trimming and J lost 7 bases; unmatched junction nucleotides: 8. Germline CDR1 and CDR2: SGHTA and FQGNSA.

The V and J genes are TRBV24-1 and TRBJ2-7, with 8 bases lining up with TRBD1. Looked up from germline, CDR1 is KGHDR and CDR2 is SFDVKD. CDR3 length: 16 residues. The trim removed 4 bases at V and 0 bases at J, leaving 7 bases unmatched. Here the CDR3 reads CATSDPGTGSSYEQYF. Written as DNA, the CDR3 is TGTGCCACCAGTGACCCAGGGACAGGAAGCTCCTACGAGCAGTACTTC.

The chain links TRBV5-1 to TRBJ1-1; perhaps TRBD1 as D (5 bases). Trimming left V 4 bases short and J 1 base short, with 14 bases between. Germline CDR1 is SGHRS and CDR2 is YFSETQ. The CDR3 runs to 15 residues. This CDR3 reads CASSAGNGGNTEAFF. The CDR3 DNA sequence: TGCGCCAGCAGCGCGGGAAATGGGGGGAACACTGAAGCTTTCTTT. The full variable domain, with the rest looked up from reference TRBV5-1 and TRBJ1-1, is KAGVTQTPRYLIKTRGQQVTLSCSPISGHRSVSWYQQTPGQGLQFLFEYFSETQRNKGNFPGRFSGRQFSNSRSEMNVSTLELGDSALYLCASSAGNGGNTEAFFGQGTRLTVV.

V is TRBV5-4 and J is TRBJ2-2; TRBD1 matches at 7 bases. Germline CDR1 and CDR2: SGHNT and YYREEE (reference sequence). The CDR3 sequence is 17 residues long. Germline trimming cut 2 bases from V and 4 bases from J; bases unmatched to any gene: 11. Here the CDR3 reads CASSFPTGVAGTGELFF. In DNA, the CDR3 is TGTGCCAGCAGCTTCCCAACAGGGGTTGCGGGCACCGGGGAGCTGTTTTTT.

The CDR3 loop reads CASSPQGMNQPQHF. The DNA for the CDR3 is TGTGCCAGCAGCCCACAGGGCATGAATCAGCCCCAGCATTTT. The genes are TRBV7-2 and TRBJ1-5, with D tentatively TRBD1 (6 bases). There are 14 residues in the CDR3. From germline, CDR1 is SGHTA and CDR2 FQGNSA. Trimming took off 5 bases at V and 4 bases at J, with 12 bases between the two ends.

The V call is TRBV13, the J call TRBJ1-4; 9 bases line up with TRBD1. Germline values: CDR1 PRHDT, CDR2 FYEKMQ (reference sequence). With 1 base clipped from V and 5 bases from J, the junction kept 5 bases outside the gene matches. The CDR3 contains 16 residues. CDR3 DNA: TGTGCCAGCAGCTTAGAGGGACAGGGTTTGAATGAAAAACTGTTTTTT. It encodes CASSLEGQGLNEKLFF.

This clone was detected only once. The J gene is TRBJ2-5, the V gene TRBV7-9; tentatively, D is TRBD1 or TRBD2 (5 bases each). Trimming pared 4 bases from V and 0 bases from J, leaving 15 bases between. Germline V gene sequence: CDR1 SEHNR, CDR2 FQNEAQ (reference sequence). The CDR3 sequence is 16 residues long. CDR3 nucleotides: TGTGCCAGCAGCTGGGCAGGGAGAAGGGACCAAGAGACCCAGTACTTC. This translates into CASSWAGRRDQETQYF.

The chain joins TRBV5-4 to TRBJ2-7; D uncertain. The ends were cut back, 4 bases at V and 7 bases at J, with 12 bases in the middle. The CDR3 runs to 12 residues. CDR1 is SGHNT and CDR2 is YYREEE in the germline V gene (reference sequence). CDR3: CASSPGNKEQYF. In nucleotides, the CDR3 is TGTGCCAGCAGCCCCGGCAATAAAGAGCAGTACTTC.

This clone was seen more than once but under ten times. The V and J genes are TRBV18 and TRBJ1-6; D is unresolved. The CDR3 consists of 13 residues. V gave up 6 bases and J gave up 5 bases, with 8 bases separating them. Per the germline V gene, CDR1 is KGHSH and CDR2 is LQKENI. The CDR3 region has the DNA TGTGCCAGCTCTCAACAGAATAATTCACCCCTCCACTTT. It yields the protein CASSQQNNSPLHF. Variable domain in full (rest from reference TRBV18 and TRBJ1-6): NAGVMQNPRHLVRRRGQEARLRCSPMKGHSHVYWYRQLPEEGLKFMVYLQKENIIDESGMPKERFSAEFPKEGPSILRIQQVVRGDSAAYFCASSQQNNSPLHFGNGTRLTVT.

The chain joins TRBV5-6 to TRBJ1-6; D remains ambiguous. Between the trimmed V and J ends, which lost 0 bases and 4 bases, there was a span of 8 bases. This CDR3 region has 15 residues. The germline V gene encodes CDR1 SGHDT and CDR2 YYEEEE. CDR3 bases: TGTGCCAGCAGCTTGGTGACGGAGTATAATTCACCCCTCCACTTT. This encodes CASSLVTEYNSPLHF.

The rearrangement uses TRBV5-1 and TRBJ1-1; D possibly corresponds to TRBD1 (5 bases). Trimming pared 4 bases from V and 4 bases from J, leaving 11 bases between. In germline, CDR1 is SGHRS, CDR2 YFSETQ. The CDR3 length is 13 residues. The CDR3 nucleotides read TGCGCCAGCAGCCCGCTCGGGGGCACTGAAGCTTTCTTT. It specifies CASSPLGGTEAFF.

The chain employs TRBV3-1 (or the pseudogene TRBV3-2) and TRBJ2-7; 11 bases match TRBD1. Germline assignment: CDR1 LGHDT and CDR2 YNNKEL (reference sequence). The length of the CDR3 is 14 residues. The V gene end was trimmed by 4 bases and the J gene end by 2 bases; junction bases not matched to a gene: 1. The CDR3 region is CASSRGQGAYEQYF. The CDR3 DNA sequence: TGTGCCAGCAGCCGGGGACAGGGGGCCTACGAGCAGTACTTC.

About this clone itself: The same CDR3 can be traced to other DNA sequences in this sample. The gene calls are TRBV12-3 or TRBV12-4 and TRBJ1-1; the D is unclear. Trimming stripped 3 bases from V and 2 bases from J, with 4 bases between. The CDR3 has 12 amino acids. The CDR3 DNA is TGTGCCAGCAGTTTGGGTAACACTGAAGCTTTCTTT. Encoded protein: CASSLGNTEAFF.

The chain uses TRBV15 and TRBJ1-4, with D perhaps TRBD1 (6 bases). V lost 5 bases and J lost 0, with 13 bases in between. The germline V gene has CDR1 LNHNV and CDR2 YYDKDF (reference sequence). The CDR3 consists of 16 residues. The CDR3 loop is CATSDPPGATNEKLFF. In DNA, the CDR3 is TGTGCCACCAGCGACCCCCCAGGGGCAACTAATGAAAAACTGTTTTTT. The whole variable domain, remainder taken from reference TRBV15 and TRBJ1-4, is DAMVIQNPRYQVTQFGKPVTLSCSQTLNHNVMYWYQQKSSQAPKLLFHYYDKDFNNEADTPDNFQSRRPNTSFCFLDIRSPGLGDTAMYLCATSDPPGATNEKLFFGSGTQLSVL.

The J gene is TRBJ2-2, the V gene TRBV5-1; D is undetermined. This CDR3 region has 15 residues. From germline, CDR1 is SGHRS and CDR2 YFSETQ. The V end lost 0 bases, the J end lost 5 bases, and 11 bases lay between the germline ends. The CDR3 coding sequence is TGCGCCAGCAGCTTGGCGGTAATGGGGACCGGGGAGCTGTTTTTT. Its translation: CASSLAVMGTGELFF.

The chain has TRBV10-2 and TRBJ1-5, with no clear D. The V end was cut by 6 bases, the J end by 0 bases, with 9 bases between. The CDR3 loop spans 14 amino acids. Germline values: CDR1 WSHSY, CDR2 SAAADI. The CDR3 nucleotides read TGCGCCAGCAGCCAGACGTATAGCAATCAGCCCCAGCATTTT. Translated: CASSQTYSNQPQHF.

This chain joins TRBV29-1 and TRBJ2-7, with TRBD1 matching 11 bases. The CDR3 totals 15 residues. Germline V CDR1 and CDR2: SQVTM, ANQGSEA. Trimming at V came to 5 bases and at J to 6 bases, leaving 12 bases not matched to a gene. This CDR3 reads CSVFFQDRGPGEQYF. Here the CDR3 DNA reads TGCAGCGTTTTTTTTCAGGACAGGGGGCCGGGCGAGCAGTACTTC.

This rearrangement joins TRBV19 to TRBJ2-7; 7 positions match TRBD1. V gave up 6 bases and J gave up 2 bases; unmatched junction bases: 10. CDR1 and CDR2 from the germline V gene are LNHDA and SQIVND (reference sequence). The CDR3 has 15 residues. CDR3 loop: CASSWDSRATYEQYF. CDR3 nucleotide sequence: TGTGCCAGTAGCTGGGACAGTCGTGCCACCTACGAGCAGTACTTC.

The CDR3 spells CASSVAGPPQWEQYF. The DNA for the CDR3 is TGTGCCAGCAGCGTAGCGGGACCACCCCAATGGGAGCAGTACTTC. The chain links TRBV9 to TRBJ2-7; the D call may be TRBD1 or TRBD2 (5 bases each). The CDR3 runs to 15 residues. Germline V gene data show CDR1 as SGDLS and CDR2 as YYNGEE. V shed 0 bases and J shed 7 bases, with 17 bases lying between them.

DNA for the CDR3: TGTGCCAGCAGCTCCTTGGACAGGAGAAATACGAACACTGAAGCTTTCTTT. It yields the protein CASSSLDRRNTNTEAFF. This chain uses TRBV13 with TRBJ1-1; TRBD1 matches 7 bases. Germline V CDR1 and CDR2: PRHDT, FYEKMQ (reference sequence). The CDR3 spans 17 residues. After removal of 4 bases from V and 1 base from J, the junction contained 12 bases not matched to a gene.

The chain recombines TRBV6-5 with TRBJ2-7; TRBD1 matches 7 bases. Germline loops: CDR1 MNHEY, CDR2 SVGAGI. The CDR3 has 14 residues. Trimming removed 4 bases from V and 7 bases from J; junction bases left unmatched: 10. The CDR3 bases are TGTGCCAGCAGTTTTCGGACAGGACAGCTTGAGCAGTACTTC. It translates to CASSFRTGQLEQYF.

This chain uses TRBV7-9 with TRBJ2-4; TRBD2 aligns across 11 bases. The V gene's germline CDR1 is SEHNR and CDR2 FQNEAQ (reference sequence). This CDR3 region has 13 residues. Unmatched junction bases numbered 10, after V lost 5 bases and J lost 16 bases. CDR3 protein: CASSRVGLAACYF. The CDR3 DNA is TGTGCCAGCAGCCGCGTGGGACTAGCGGCATGTTACTTC.

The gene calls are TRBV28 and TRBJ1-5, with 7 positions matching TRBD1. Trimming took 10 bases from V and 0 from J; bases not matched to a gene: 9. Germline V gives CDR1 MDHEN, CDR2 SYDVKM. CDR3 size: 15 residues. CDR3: CATLDRFLSNQPQHF. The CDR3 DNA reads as TGTGCCACCCTGGACAGGTTCCTTAGCAATCAGCCCCAGCATTTT.

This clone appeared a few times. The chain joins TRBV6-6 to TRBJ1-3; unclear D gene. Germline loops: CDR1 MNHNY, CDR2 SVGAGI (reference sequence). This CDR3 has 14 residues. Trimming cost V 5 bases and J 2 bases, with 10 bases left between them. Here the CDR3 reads CASSQGGAGNTIYF. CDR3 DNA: TGTGCCAGCAGTCAAGGTGGAGCTGGAAACACCATATATTTT.

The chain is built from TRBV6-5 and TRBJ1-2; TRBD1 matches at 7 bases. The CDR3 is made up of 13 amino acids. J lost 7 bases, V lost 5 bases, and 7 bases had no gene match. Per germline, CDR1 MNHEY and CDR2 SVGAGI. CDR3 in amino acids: CASSTTHRGGYTF. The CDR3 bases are TGTGCCAGCAGTACAACGCACAGGGGTGGCTACACCTTC.